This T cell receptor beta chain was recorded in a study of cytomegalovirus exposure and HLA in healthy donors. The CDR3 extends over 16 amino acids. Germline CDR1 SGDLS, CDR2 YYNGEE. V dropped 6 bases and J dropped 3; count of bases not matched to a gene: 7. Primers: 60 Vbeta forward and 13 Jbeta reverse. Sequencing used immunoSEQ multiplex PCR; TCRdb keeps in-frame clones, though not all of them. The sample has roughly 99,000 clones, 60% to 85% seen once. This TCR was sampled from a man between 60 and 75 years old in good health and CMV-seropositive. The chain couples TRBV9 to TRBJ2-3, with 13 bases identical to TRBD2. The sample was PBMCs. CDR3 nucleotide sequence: TGTGCCAGCAAAGCACTAGCGGGGGGGCCAACAGATACGCAGTATTTT. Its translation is CASKALAGGPTDTQYF.